Described below is a single TCR beta chain sequence and its context. The entry originates in a study of cytomegalovirus exposure and HLA in healthy donors. This CDR3 contains 15 residues. The V gene lost 1 base and the J gene lost 3 bases, with 13 bases spanning the gap. Germline CDR1 and CDR2: WNHNN and SYGVQD (reference sequence). Researchers ran the PCR with 60 Vbeta and 13 Jbeta primers. Here immunoSEQ multiplex PCR was the method, and the copy in TCRdb shows in-frame clones only, minus some. The sample records around 150,000 clones, 70% to 80% being singletons. The chain joins TRBV10-1 to TRBJ2-7, with D perhaps TRBD2 (5 bases). Sequenced input: PBMCs. This receptor was identified in a man aged 35 to 55 in good health and CMV-seropositive. Here the CDR3 DNA reads TGCGCCAGCAGTGAGTACGAGGGTCGTAGCTACGAGCAGTACTTC. Amino acids: CASSEYEGRSYEQYF.